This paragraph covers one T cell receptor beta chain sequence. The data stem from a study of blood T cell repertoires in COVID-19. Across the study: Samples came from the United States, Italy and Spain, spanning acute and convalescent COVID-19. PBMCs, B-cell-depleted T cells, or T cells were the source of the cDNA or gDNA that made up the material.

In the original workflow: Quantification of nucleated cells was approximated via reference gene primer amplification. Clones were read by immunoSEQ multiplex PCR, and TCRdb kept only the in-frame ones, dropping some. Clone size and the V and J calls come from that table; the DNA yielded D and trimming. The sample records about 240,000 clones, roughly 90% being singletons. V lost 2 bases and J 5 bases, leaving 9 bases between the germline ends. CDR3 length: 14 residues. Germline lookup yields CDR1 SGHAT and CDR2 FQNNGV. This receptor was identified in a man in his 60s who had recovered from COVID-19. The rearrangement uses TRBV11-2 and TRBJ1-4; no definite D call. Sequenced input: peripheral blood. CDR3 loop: CASSLPGKNEKLFF. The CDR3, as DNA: TGTGCCAGCAGCTTACCGGGGAAGAATGAAAAACTGTTTTTT.